This T cell receptor (beta chain) was retrieved from a study of cytomegalovirus exposure and HLA in healthy donors (dated by TCRdb to about 2017). A note on the overall study: According to an earlier analysis of 550 to 700 of the donors, about 170 million T cells yielded over 100 million unique TCR beta sequences and about 300 Gb of sequence data. On average, around 240,000 unique TCR beta nucleotide sequences were sequenced per donor among a few hundred genotyped donors of the cohort, with roughly a sixth of those sequences being non-productive. The T cell repertoires of some 700 subjects were profiled by immunosequencing and related to cytomegalovirus serostatus. To predict cytomegalovirus infection status, the study combined high-throughput TCR immunosequencing, statistical association of individual TCRs with disease status, and machine learning. Because of strong linkage in the cohort, roughly 5 DR-DQ haplotypes were treated as single units for association and clustering. In a later genetic analysis, genome-wide SNP genotypes for about three fifths of the 666 donors were used, and that subset was treated as a discovery cohort. Every repertoire in the discovery cohort had been generated on one and the same sequencing platform. The genetic ancestry cluster associated with self-reported Caucasian donors included about 84% of the 300 to 450 genotyped donors. An early release that covered 640 HLA-typed donors contained approximately 300 gigabases of sequencing data and 80 million or so unique TCR sequences. In the later analysis, no new phenotypic data were used to find candidate immune exposures; instead, reliance was placed on TCR beta sequences and their occurrence across donors. The study was designed to test whether signatures of past pathogen exposure could be identified by cataloging public T cell receptors. Typing coverage varied by locus: about 620-640 donors for A, B, C, DRB1 and DQB1; approximately 500 for DQA1; approximately 610 for DPA1; fewer than 480 for DPB1. To decide whether each TCR beta V gene segment behaved as functional or pseudogenic, an earlier analysis of some 540 of the donors relied on high-throughput TCR beta sequencing. A later analysis re-examined previously published TCR beta repertoires from more than 600 donors and added high-resolution HLA genotyping to investigate patterns of TCR occurrence. Donor age, sex, ethnicity and CMV serostatus were collected together with the repertoire data. Besides the first cohort of around 670 subjects, a separate validation cohort made up of over a hundred different subjects was used. Class I and class II HLA loci were covered by the typing at four-digit resolution.

The receptor library was made with the immunoSEQ multiplex PCR assay. The multiplex PCR relied on a mix of 60 forward primers for TCR Vbeta segments and 13 reverse primers for TCR Jbeta segments. The CDR3 region of rearranged TCR beta genes was amplified from genomic DNA with a multiplex PCR assay. The amplified TCR beta libraries were sequenced on the Illumina HiSeq System as 87-base-pair reads. In the source study's methods: In a later analysis, some 80 million unique TCR beta chains were counted across the 500 to 850 repertoires, and some 10 million of these chains were shared by at least two donors. A nearest-neighbor algorithm error-corrected the raw reads and collapsed the reads into unique sequences, merging closely related sequences to remove PCR and sequencing errors. CDR3 sequences were aligned to IMGT reference sequences to assign V, D and J gene segments. For a sequence to be retained, a match of at least six nucleotides was required to both a V gene segment and a J gene segment. Rearrangements were classified as productive when the CDR3 lacked stop codons and remained in frame with V and J, and all other rearrangements were classified as non-productive. Following IMGT convention, CDR3 was defined as the stretch from the second conserved V-encoded cysteine up to the conserved J-encoded phenylalanine. Sequences without an unambiguous match to a single V gene segment were excluded from the earlier analysis of 450 to 750 of the donors. An earlier analysis of some 500 of the donors classified V segments as functional when productive rearrangements were above 56.7% and as segregating when the standard deviation between donors was above 5%. A statistical classification framework was built to diagnose cytomegalovirus status from the catalog of TCR beta chain sequences. V and J gene assignment, in a later analysis, came from comparing TCR nucleotide sequences with IMGT/GENE-DB human TR gene sequences. Using the TCRdist pipeline, a later analysis assigned CDR3 sequences along with most-parsimonious VDJ recombination scenarios. In a later analysis, each TCR beta chain was defined by its CDR3 amino acid sequence together with its V-gene family, and reads lacking a unique V-gene family were excluded. A later analysis removed 592 highly shared, low-generation-probability nucleotide sequences to deal with suspected cross-contamination and a sequencing artifact. In a later analysis, a clonal expansion index for each public chain was calculated from normalized within-repertoire ranks of inferred template counts. In a later analysis, generation probabilities were computed with a VDJ recombination model fitted to out-of-frame rearrangements, and the resulting probabilities were checked against IGoR. In a later analysis, hypergeometric tests were used to score TCR-TCR, TCR-HLA and TCR-CMV co-occurrence, with a repertoire-size bias correction applied to TCR pairs. A later analysis estimated false discovery rates by permuting HLA or CMV assignments 20 times. A later analysis grouped co-occurring TCRs with DBSCAN, adding TCRdist sequence similarity when clustering within HLA-allele-positive subsets. Repertoires with fewer than 30,000 or more than 120,000 public chains were left out of co-occurrence clustering, as were four to six repertoires with anomalous nucleotide sharing. In TCRdb, the immuneACCESS table is reduced to in-frame sequences with V and J assigned. These tables do not hold every clone; where another copy was compared, an unresolved V gene accounts for under half, and the others remain unexplained. V and J calls and clone size follow that table, whereas D and trimming were derived from the DNA. The sample table shows about 140,000 clones, and less than 10% are seen once. Together, the top ten hold 1.8% of the sample.

The CDR3 starts with the cysteine, ends with the phenylalanine, and has 13 residues. Only the CDR3 DNA stays, 39 bases, in frame from base 1. For CDR1 and CDR2, the germline V gene lists SQVTM and ANQGSEA. V drops 0 bases and J drops 8 bases, leaving 13 bases in between. The cohort comprised some 680 healthy bone marrow donors. Cohort members were all nominally healthy when sampled, although unrecorded immune exposures were likely present. The donor tested CMV seronegative and was one of the 352 seronegative cohort members. A peripheral blood sample was collected from each donor, and TCR beta sequencing was performed on peripheral blood mononuclear cells. The Qiagen DNeasy Blood Extraction Kit was used to extract genomic DNA from the blood cell samples. What the authors observed across the whole study: A later analysis reported that several top co-occurrence clusters appeared linked to parvovirus B19, influenza, CMV and Epstein-Barr virus. A cluster of highly shared sequence variants was judged likely to be a technical artifact of the sequencing pipeline. Some IMGT-functional V segments, including TRBV6-2 and TRBV6-3, could not be distinguished by the 87-base-pair reads and were therefore excluded. A later analysis found that most CMV-associated TCR beta chains appeared HLA-restricted, with HLA associations seemingly driven largely by CMV exposure. Roughly uniform sequencing depth across donors was assumed in presence/absence analyses, although this assumption may not hold. Compared with the approximately 710-donor mean, donors in an Asian-associated ancestry cluster had fewer N-insertions in productive TCRs, according to a later genetic analysis. Cytomegalovirus status was reported to be diagnosed by the classifier with high specificity and sensitivity in both the original and validation cohorts. In the study, around 150 TCR beta chains were listed as associated with cytomegalovirus. A further reported finding was that TCR beta sequences accurately predicted the HLA-A and HLA-B alleles for most subjects in the first cohort. The cohort was sequenced for TCR beta chains only, and without alpha or paired-chain data the features that could be detected were limited. A few of the identified cytomegalovirus-associated TCR beta chains were confirmed in vitro to be specific for cytomegalovirus antigens. At a false discovery rate of 0.05, a later analysis linked about 16,000 TCR beta sequences to specific HLA alleles. Correlated functional status among segregating V segments might reflect linkage disequilibrium, but an unknown experimental factor could not be ruled out. CMV serostatus was the only immune exposure information available for the cohort. The earlier analysis of around 600 of the donors excluded some 16 rarely observed V segments, including chromosome 9 orphons, because counts were too low. Most TCR sequences were observed very rarely across donors, whereas some public TCRs were present in many individuals. Because HLA typing was unavailable for some donors at each locus, only the typed subset was used in association tests. The authors suggested that the approach could potentially be generalized to other disease states and immunological phenotypes. According to a later analysis, TCR association rates differed among HLA loci, with DRB1 alleles showing the most associated TCRs and HLA-C alleles showing the fewest. A later genetic analysis associated a missense DCLRE1C variant with V-gene and J-gene trimming of TCR beta chains, and an independent cohort replicated the association. Assigning TCR associations to individual alleles was difficult when HLA alleles, especially DR and DQ, strongly co-occurred. In an earlier analysis of some 540 of the donors, most TCR beta V segments appeared in productive rearrangements about 90% or about 30% of the time, broadly matching IMGT annotations. A later analysis found that HLA-associated TCR beta chains were more clonally expanded and had lower generation probabilities than equally common non-associated chains.

Worth noting for this clone: Its antigen remains unidentified. No quality values exist for individual bases; no much larger clone is one base distant.

The rearranged chain carries TRBV29-1 and TRBJ1-1; no confident D gene assignment can be made. What was sequenced was PBMCs. The receptor comes from a man aged 45-65 years in good health and CMV-seronegative. The encoded CDR3 is CSVEEGGVAEAFF. The sequenced DNA: TGCAGCGTTGAAGAGGGCGGGGTGGCCGAAGCTTTCTTT. Reference TRBV29-1 and TRBJ1-1 proteins supply the regions before and after the CDR3; the full variable domain is: SAVISQKPSRDICQRGTSLTIQCQVDSQVTMMFWYRQQPGQSLTLIATANQGSEATYESGFVIDKFPISRPNLTFSTLTVSNMSPEDSSIYLCSVEEGGVAEAFFGQGTRLTVV.